This T cell receptor beta chain was identified in a study of blood T cell repertoires in COVID-19. Deletions cut 1 base from V and 2 bases from J, with 9 bases between. The length of the CDR3 is 14 residues. In germline, CDR1 is SGHAT, CDR2 FQNNGV. Recruitment covered about 25 US areas and drew participants whose ages spanned roughly 18 to 100 years. Cohort assignment relied on participant-reported clinical history. Sequenced by immunoSEQ multiplex PCR; TCRdb stores in-frame clones only, minus some. The sample consists of over 250,000 clones, about 87% of them appearing once. The TCR was taken from a woman in her late teens or twenties who had recovered from COVID-19. Source material: PBMCs or T cells enriched from blood (not recorded which). The V call is TRBV11-2, the J call TRBJ2-7, with TRBD1 as a possible D gene (5 bases). The CDR3, as DNA: TGTGCCAGCAGCTTAGCGGCAGGGCCCTACGAGCAGTACTTC. Residues: CASSLAAGPYEQYF.